This TCR beta chain was found in a study of tumor and adjacent non-tumor tissue in lung cancer. Three rounds of nested PCR, following a modified ARM-PCR protocol, produced the TCRbeta library. One entry per CDR3 protein, called by TCRdb with MiXCR from the multiplex PCR reads. Among 70,000 to 90,000 distinct CDR3 sequences listed, approximately 81% were seen once. This sample's RNA came from whole unsorted tissue. Distant lung tissue was collected more than 3 cm away from the tumor edge. In the case of this clonotype: One junction end disagrees with the germline gene, perhaps due to a read error.

Germline V gene sequence: CDR1 SQVTM, CDR2 ANQGSEA. The CDR3 is 16 amino acids. The TCR comes from a man between 60 and 70 years old with non-small cell lung cancer. The chain combines TRBV29-1 with TRBJ2-1, with D tentatively TRBD1 or TRBD2 (5 bases each). Sequenced sample: distant non-tumor lung tissue. CDR3 sequence (DNA): TGCAGGGGGGAGTCCGGAAGCGCTACGAGCTACAATAAGCAGTTCTTC. Residues: CRGESGSATSYNKQFF.